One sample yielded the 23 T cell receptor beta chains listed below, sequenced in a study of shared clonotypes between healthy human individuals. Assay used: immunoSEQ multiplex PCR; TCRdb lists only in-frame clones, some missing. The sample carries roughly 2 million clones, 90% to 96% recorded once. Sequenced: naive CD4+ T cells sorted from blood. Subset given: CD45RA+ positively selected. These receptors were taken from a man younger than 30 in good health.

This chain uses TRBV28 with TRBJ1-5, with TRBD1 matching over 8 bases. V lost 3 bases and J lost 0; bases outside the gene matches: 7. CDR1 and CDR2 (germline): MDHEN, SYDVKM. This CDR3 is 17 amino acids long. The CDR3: CASSFGGQAYSNQPQHF. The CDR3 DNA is TGTGCCAGCAGTTTTGGGGGACAGGCATATAGCAATCAGCCCCAGCATTTT.

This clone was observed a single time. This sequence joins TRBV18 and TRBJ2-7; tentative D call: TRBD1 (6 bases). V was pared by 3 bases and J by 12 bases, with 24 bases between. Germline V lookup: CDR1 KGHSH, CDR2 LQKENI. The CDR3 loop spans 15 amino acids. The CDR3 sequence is CASSPPGQNLRVAYF. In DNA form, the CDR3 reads TGTGCCAGCTCACCCCCGGGACAAAATCTTCGGGTGGCGTACTTC.

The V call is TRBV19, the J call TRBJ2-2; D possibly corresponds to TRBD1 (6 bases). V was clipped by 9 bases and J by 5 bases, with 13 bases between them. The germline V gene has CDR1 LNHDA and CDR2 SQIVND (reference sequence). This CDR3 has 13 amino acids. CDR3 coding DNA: TGTGCCAGCCTAAAGGGGGTTACCGGGGAGCTGTTTTTT. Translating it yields CASLKGVTGELFF.

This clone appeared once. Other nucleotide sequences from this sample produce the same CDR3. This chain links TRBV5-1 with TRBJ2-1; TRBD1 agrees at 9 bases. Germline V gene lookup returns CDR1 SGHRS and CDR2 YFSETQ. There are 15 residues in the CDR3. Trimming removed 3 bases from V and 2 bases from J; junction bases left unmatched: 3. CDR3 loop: CASSWGQGPYNEQFF. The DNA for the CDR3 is TGCGCCAGCAGCTGGGGACAGGGACCCTACAATGAGCAGTTCTTC.

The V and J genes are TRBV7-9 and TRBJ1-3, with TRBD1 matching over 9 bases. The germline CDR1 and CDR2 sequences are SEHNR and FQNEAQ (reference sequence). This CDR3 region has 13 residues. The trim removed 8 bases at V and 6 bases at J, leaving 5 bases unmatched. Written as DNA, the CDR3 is TGTGCCAGCGGGGACAGGGCTGAAAACACCATATATTTT. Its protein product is CASGDRAENTIYF.

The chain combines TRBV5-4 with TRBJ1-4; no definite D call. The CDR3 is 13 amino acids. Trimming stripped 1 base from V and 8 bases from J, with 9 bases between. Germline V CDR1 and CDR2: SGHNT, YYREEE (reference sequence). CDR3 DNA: TGTGCCAGCAGCTTGCTGGCGGAGGAAAAACTGTTTTTT. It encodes CASSLLAEEKLFF.

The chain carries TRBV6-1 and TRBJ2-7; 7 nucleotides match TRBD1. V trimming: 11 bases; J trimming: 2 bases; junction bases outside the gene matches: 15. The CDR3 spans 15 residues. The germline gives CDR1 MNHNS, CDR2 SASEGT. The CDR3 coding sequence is TGTGCCTTGACCCCCTCTAGACAGGGAGCCTACGAGCAGTACTTC. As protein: CALTPSRQGAYEQYF.

CDR3 DNA: TGTGCCAGCAGGACTCAAACGGGGGGCAACTTTTATAGCTCCTATAATTCACCCCTCCACTTT. It yields the protein CASRTQTGGNFYSSYNSPLHF. The gene calls are TRBV27 and TRBJ1-6; maybe TRBD1 (6 bases). Trimming left V 6 bases short and J 0 bases short, with 27 bases between. The germline V gene has CDR1 MNHEY and CDR2 SMNVEV (reference sequence). The CDR3 is made up of 21 amino acids.

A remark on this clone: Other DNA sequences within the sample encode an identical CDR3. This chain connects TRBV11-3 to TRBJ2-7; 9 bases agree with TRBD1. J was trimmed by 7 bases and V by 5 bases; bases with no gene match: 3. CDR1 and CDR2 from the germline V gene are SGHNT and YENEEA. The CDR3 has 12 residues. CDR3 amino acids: CASSADRGEQYF. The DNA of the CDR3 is TGTGCCAGCAGCGCGGACAGGGGAGAGCAGTACTTC.

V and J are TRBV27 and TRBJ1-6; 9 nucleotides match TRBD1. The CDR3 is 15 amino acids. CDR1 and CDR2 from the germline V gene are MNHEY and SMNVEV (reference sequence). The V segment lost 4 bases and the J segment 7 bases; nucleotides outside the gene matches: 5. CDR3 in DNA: TGTGCCAGCAGTTCCGACAGGGGGGACAATTCACCCCTCCACTTT. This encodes CASSSDRGDNSPLHF.

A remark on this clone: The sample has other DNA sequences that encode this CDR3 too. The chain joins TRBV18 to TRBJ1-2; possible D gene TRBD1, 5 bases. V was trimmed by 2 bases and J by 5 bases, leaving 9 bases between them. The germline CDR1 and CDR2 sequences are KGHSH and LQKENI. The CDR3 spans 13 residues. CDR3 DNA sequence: TGTGCCAGCTCACCAGGGACGGATTATGGCTACACCTTC. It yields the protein CASSPGTDYGYTF.

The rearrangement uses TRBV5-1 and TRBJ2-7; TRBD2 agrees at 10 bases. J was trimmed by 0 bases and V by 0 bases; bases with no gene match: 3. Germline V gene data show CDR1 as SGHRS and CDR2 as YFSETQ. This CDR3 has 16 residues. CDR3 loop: CASSLALAGDSYEQYF. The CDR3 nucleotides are TGCGCCAGCAGCTTGGCGCTAGCGGGAGACTCCTACGAGCAGTACTTC.

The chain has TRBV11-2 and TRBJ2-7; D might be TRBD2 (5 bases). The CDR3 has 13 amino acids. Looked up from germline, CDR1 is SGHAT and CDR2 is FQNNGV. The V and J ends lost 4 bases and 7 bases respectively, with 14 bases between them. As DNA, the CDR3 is TGTGCCAGCAGCTCGGCCTCTAGGAGGGAGCAGTACTTC. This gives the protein CASSSASRREQYF.

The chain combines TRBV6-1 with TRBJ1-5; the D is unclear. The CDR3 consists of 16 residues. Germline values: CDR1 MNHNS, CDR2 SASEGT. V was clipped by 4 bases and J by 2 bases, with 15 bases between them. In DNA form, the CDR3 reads TGTGCCAGCAGTGTGTCTGTTTCGGCGGGCAATCAGCCCCAGCATTTT. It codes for CASSVSVSAGNQPQHF.

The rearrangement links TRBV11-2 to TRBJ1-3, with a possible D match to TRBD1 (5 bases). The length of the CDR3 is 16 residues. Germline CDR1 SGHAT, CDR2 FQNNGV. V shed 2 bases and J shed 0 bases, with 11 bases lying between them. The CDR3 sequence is CASSLTRENSGNTIYF. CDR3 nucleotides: TGTGCCAGCAGCTTAACCAGGGAGAACTCTGGAAACACCATATATTTT.

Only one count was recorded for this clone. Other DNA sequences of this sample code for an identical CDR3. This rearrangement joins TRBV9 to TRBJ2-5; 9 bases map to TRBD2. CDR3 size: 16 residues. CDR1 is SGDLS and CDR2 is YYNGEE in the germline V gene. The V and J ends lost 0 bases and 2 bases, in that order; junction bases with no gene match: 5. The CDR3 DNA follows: TGTGCCAGCAGCGTAGCTATGACTAGCGGACAAGAGACCCAGTACTTC. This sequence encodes CASSVAMTSGQETQYF. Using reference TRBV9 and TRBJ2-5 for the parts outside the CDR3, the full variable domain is DSGVTQTPKHLITATGQRVTLRCSPRSGDLSVYWYQQSLDQGLQFLIQYYNGEERAKGNILERFSAQQFPDLHSELNLSSLELGDSALYFCASSVAMTSGQETQYFGPGTRLLVL.

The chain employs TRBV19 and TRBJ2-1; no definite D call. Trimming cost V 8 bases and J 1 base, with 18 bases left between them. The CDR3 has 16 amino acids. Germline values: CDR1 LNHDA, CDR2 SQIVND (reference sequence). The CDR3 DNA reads TGTGCCAGTGTACCGACCCCAATCGGGTCCTACAATGAGCAGTTCTTC. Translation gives CASVPTPIGSYNEQFF.

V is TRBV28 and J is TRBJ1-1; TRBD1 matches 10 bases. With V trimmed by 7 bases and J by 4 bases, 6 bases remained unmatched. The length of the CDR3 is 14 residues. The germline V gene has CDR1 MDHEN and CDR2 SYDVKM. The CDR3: CASKRGQGTTEAFF. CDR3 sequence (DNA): TGTGCCAGCAAGCGGGGACAGGGGACCACTGAAGCTTTCTTT. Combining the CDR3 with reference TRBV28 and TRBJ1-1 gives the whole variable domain DVKVTQSSRYLVKRTGEKVFLECVQDMDHENMFWYRQDPGLGLRLIYFSYDVKMKEKGDIPEGYSVSREKKERFSLILESASTNQTSMYLCASKRGQGTTEAFFGQGTRLTVV.

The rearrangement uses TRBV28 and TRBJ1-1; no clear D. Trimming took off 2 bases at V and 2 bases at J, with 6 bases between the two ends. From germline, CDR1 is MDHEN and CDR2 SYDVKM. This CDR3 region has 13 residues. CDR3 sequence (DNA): TGTGCCAGCAGTTTACGCTATAACACTGAAGCTTTCTTT. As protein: CASSLRYNTEAFF.

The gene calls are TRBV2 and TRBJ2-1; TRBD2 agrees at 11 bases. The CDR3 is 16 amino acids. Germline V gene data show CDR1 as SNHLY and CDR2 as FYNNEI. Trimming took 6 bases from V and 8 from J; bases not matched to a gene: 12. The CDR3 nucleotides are TGTGCCAGCAGAGGCCCCACTAGCGGGAGTGTGGATGAGCAGTTCTTC. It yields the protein CASRGPTSGSVDEQFF.

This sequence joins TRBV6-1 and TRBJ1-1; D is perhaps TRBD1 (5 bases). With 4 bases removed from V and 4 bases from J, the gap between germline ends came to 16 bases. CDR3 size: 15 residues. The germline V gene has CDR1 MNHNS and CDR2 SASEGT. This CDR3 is CASSVAPTGPTEAFF. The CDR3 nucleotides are TGTGCCAGCAGTGTAGCACCCACGGGGCCCACTGAAGCTTTCTTT.

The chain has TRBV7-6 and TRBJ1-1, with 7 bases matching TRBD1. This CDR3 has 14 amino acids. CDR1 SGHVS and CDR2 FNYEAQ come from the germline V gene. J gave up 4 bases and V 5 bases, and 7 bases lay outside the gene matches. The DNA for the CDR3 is TGTGCCAGCAGCGCTTCGACAGGGACCACTGAAGCTTTCTTT. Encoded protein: CASSASTGTTEAFF.

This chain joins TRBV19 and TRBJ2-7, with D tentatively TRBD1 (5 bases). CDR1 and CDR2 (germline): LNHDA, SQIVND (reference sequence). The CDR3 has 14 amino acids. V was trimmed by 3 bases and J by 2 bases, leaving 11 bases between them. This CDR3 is CASSISAQAYEQYF. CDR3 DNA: TGTGCCAGTAGTATTTCCGCACAGGCCTACGAGCAGTACTTC. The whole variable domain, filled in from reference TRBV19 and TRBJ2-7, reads DGGITQSPKYLFRKEGQNVTLSCEQNLNHDAMYWYRQDPGQGLRLIYYSQIVNDFQKGDIAEGYSVSREKKESFPLTVTSAQKNPTAFYLCASSISAQAYEQYFGPGTRLTVT.